The 16 T cell receptor beta chains below come from one sample, sequenced in a study of tumor-infiltrating lymphocytes in primary liver carcinoma. Total RNA (around 0.45 ug) served as template for TCR beta cDNA synthesis primed by a constant-region primer. Three nested multiplex PCR rounds of slightly modified ARM-PCR generated TCR beta libraries. The two initial PCR rounds, roughly 9 cycles each, used TRBV1-TRBV30 forward and C-beta reverse primers. TCRdb reprocessed the multiplex PCR reads with MiXCR, giving one entry per CDR3 protein. The table includes fewer than 250,000 distinct CDR3 sequences, around four fifths detected once. RNA and DNA were co-extracted from approximately 20-30 mg of unsorted bulk tissue. Sequenced: tumor tissue from primary liver carcinoma. Receptors were obtained from a man in his forties with primary liver carcinoma and hepatitis B virus infection.

DNA of the CDR3: TGTGCCAGTTCAGGAGACTATGGCTACACCTTC. This encodes CASSGDYGYTF. The genes are TRBV6-5 and TRBJ1-2, with D unclear. V gave up 9 bases and J gave up 3 bases, with 8 bases separating them. The CDR3 has 11 amino acids. CDR1 is MNHEY, CDR2 SVGAGI, per germline.

A note on this clonotype: A single base separates this from a much larger clone, so it may be a read error. This chain uses TRBV7-8 with TRBJ2-3; D is undetermined. Germline V gives CDR1 SGHVS, CDR2 FQNEAQ. This CDR3 comprises 15 residues. The CDR3 DNA sequence: TGTGCCGGCAGCTTAGACGGGTCCCACACAGATACGCAGTATTTT. Translated: CAGSLDGSHTDTQYF.

As to this clonotype: At one end, the junction sequence differs from germline, possibly due to a read error. The CDR3 region is CATRPGKQRETLYGASVLTF. CDR3 in DNA: TGTGCCACCCGCCCCGGAAAACAGCGAGAAACCCTCTATGGGGCCAGCGTCCTGACTTTC. The V gene is TRBV6-1, the J gene TRBJ2-6, with D possibly matching TRBD1 (5 bases). This CDR3 spans 20 amino acids. Germline assignment: CDR1 MNHNS and CDR2 SASEGT.

About this clonotype: This CDR3 is missing its conserved last phenylalanine or tryptophan, likely due to a read error. It is unclear where the CDR3 begins or ends on the DNA, so no DNA is shown, and the CDR3 is as TCRdb lists it. The chain links TRBV6-2 or TRBV6-3 to TRBJ2-7; no DNA check was done on the table's D call, TRBD1. Germline V gives CDR1 MNHEY, CDR2 SVGEGT. From its first to its last residue, the CDR3 has 16 amino acids. The CDR3 here is CASTLSRDSLSYEQYL.

This clonotype was observed a single time. The junction and the germline gene differ at one end; a read error may be behind it. The chain carries TRBV29-1 and TRBJ1-1, with 8 nucleotides matching TRBD1. Germline CDR1 and CDR2: SQVTM and ANQGSEA. The CDR3 covers 14 residues. CDR3 amino acids: CGVESGQVNTEAFF. The CDR3 DNA reads TGTGGCGTTGAGTCGGGACAGGTGAACACTGAAGCTTTCTTT.

A word on this clonotype: Because it lacks the conserved phenylalanine or tryptophan at the end, this CDR3 is likely a read error. CDR3 sequence (DNA): TGTGCCATCAGCTCTCTCAGGGAGCAGTACATC. Translation: CAISSLREQYI. J is TRBJ2-7 and V is TRBV5-6; no firm D call. Germline CDR1 is SGHDT and CDR2 is YYEEEE. The CDR3 covers 11 residues.

Concerning this clonotype: At one of its ends the junction is not consistent with the germline gene, which may arise from a read error. The genes are TRBV4-3 and TRBJ2-7; D may be TRBD1 (6 bases). CDR3 length: 14 amino acids. Per the germline V gene, CDR1 is LGHNA and CDR2 is YSLEER. In DNA form, the CDR3 reads TGTACCAGCAGCCCCAAGGACAGCACCTACGAGCAGTGCTTC. It encodes CTSSPKDSTYEQCF.

The chain recombines TRBV6-2 or TRBV6-3 with TRBJ2-7, with a weak D call TRBD2 (6 bases). Per the germline V gene, CDR1 is MNHEY and CDR2 is SVGEGT. The CDR3 extends over 17 amino acids. V gave up 5 bases and J gave up 2 bases, with 22 bases separating them. The CDR3 loop reads CASSLGGEQLRPYEQYF. The CDR3 nucleotides read TGTGCCAGCAGTCTGGGGGGAGAACAGTTGCGTCCCTACGAGCAGTACTTC.

As for this clonotype: A read error may account for a junction end that differs from germline. The chain is built from TRBV4-3 and TRBJ2-6; TRBD1 matches at 7 bases. The CDR3 is 15 residues long. Germline V gene lookup returns CDR1 LGHNA and CDR2 YSLEER. The CDR3 here is CTNSRGIPGANFLTF. CDR3 bases: TGCACCAACAGCAGGGGGATACCTGGGGCCAACTTCCTGACTTTC.

The rearrangement uses TRBV29-1 and TRBJ2-1; 7 bases are a match to TRBD1. Germline V CDR1 and CDR2: SQVTM, ANQGSEA. This CDR3 comprises 14 residues. CDR3: CSVVRGNSFDEQFF. The CDR3 DNA is TGCAGTGTCGTCAGGGGGAACTCTTTTGATGAGCAGTTCTTC.

On this clonotype itself: The conserved phenylalanine or tryptophan is not found at the CDR3 terminus, so this likely reflects a read error. The chain uses TRBV6-1 and TRBJ1-2; no definite D call. This CDR3 comprises 14 residues. Germline V gene sequence: CDR1 MNHNS, CDR2 SASEGT. Trimming shortened V by 6 bases and J by 4 bases, and 15 bases separated the two germline ends. CDR3 DNA: TGTGCCAGCAGGTCACAGATCCAAAGCTATGGCTACACCTAC. Protein product: CASRSQIQSYGYTY.

Points on this clonotype: An end of the junction differs from the germline gene, which may be a read error. The chain is built from TRBV12-3 or TRBV12-4 and TRBJ1-1, with D unresolved. There are 15 residues in the CDR3. The CDR3 DNA reads TGTGCCAGCAGTTTTAGGCGGGGTTCGGGTACTGAAGCTCTCTTT. This codes for CASSFRRGSGTEALF.

This clonotype came up once. V usage is TRBV29-1 and J usage is TRBJ2-5; D is uncertain. Trimming took 4 bases from V and 9 from J, leaving 15 bases between them. CDR1 SQVTM and CDR2 ANQGSEA come from the germline V gene. The CDR3 is 12 amino acids. The CDR3 protein is CSVVGPVESQYF. The CDR3 DNA is TGCAGCGTTGTTGGTCCCGTGGAATCCCAGTACTTC.

Turning to this clonotype: Relative to the germline gene, one junction end is altered; a read error may explain this. This sequence joins TRBV29-1 and TRBJ2-4, with a possible D match to TRBD1 (6 bases). Germline lookup yields CDR1 SQVTM and CDR2 ANQGSEA. This CDR3 comprises 12 residues. CDR3 nucleotides: TGCAGCGTAATTCACGAGCAGGGGATTCAGTACTTT. Its translation: CSVIHEQGIQYF. The full variable domain, with the rest looked up from reference TRBV29-1 and TRBJ2-4, is SAVISQKPSRDICQRGTSLTIQCQVDSQVTMMFWYRQQPGQSLTLIATANQGSEATYESGFVIDKFPISRPNLTFSTLTVSNMSPEDSSIYLCSVIHEQGIQYFGAGTRLSVL.

Of note for this clonotype: A read error may account for a junction end that differs from germline. The V and J genes are TRBV29-1 and TRBJ1-1; D may be TRBD1 (6 bases). The CDR3 loop spans 15 amino acids. CDR1 is SQVTM and CDR2 is ANQGSEA in the germline V gene. In DNA form, the CDR3 reads TGCAGCGTTGGAGGGGGGTGGGGTATAAACACTGAAGGTTTCTTT. Its protein is CSVGGGWGINTEGFF. The full variable domain, rest sourced from reference TRBV29-1 and TRBJ1-1, is SAVISQKPSRDICQRGTSLTIQCQVDSQVTMMFWYRQQPGQSLTLIATANQGSEATYESGFVIDKFPISRPNLTFSTLTVSNMSPEDSSIYLCSVGGGWGINTEGFFGQGTRLTVV.

Note on this clonotype: The CDR3 does not close with the conserved phenylalanine or tryptophan, likely indicating a read error. The V and J genes are TRBV28 and TRBJ2-7, with 8 bases that match TRBD2. The CDR3 consists of 14 residues. CDR1 and CDR2 (germline): MDHEN, SYDVKM. J lost 4 bases, V lost 8 bases, and 10 bases had no gene match. The CDR3 loop is CASCRGGLHYEQYL. The CDR3 coding sequence is TGTGCCAGCTGTCGGGGGGGACTACATTACGAGCAGTACTTA.